The entry that follows covers one T cell receptor beta chain sequence. Its antigen is as yet unknown. The data were obtained in a study of cytomegalovirus exposure and HLA in healthy donors. The study, taken as a whole, reports: Looking again later, the authors saw that most CMV-associated TCR beta chains seemed HLA-restricted. Sequences of the TCR beta chain were said to predict the HLA-A and HLA-B alleles of most subjects accurately.

With 60 Vbeta and 13 Jbeta primers, the PCR was carried out. Using immunoSEQ multiplex PCR, the repertoire was profiled, and TCRdb retains in-frame clones only, with some absent. This repertoire includes 65,000 to 85,000 clones. The CDR3 covers 13 residues. CDR1 and CDR2 (germline): GTSNPN, SVGIG (reference sequence). V was shortened by 0 bases and J by 2 bases, with 5 bases between the two germline ends. This sequence was found in a female donor in good health and CMV-seropositive. The rearrangement uses TRBV30 and TRBJ1-5; D is unresolved. The sequencing input was PBMCs. The CDR3 is CAWSVAGNQPQHF. CDR3 coding DNA: TGTGCCTGGAGTGTGGCAGGCAATCAGCCCCAGCATTTT. Full variable domain (rest looked up from reference TRBV30 and TRBJ1-5): SQTIHQWPATLVQPVGSPLSLECTVEGTSNPNLYWYRQAAGRGLQLLFYSVGIGQISSEVPQNLSASRPQDRQFILSSKKLLLSDSGFYLCAWSVAGNQPQHFGDGTRLSIL.